The TCR beta chain under discussion was sequenced for a study of Graves' ophthalmopathy and Graves' hyperthyroidism. This clonotype was counted ten times or more. J lost 2 bases, V lost 8 bases, and 10 bases had no gene match. This CDR3 spans 15 amino acids. Germline CDR1 and CDR2: DFQATT and SNEGSKA (reference sequence). Transcripts of RNA were the source for amplifying TCR beta CDR3 regions. The first round was an RT-PCR with HTBI primers, and the second round was a multiplex PCR. TCRdb independently ran MiXCR on the multiplex PCR reads; one entry per CDR3 protein. The profile shows roughly 400,000 distinct CDR3 sequences, about 15% of them singletons.

The V and J genes are TRBV20-1 and TRBJ2-5; 11 nucleotides line up with TRBD2. This receptor was taken from an adult woman with stable Graves' hyperthyroidism. Input material: peripheral blood. Written as DNA, the CDR3 is TGCAGTACGGGACCGGGACTAGCGGATCAAGAGACCCAGTACTTC. It specifies CSTGPGLADQETQYF.